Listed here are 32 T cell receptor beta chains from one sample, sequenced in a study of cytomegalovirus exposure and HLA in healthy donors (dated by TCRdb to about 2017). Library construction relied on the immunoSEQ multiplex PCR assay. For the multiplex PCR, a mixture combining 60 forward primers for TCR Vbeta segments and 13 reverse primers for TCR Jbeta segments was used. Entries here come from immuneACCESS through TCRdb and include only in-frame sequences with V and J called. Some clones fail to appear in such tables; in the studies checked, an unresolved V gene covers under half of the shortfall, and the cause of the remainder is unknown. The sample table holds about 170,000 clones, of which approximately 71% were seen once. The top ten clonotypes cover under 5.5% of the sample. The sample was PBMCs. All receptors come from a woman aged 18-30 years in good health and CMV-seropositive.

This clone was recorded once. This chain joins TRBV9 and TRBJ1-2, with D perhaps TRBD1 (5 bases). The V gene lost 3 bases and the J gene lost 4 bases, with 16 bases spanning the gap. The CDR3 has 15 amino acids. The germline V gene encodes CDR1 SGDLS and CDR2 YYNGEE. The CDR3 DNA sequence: TGTGCCAGCAGCGGCACACAGGTTTCCAGCTATGGCTACACCTTC. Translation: CASSGTQVSSYGYTF.

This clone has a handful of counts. The CDR3 loop reads CASSPATVFQPQHF. CDR3 nucleotide sequence: TGTGCCAGCAGCCCTGCGACAGTTTTCCAGCCCCAGCATTTT. V usage is TRBV7-2 and J usage is TRBJ1-5, with a possible D match to TRBD1 (5 bases). With 5 bases removed from V and 7 bases from J, the gap between germline ends came to 15 bases. CDR3 length equals 14 residues. Per germline, CDR1 SGHTA and CDR2 FQGNSA.

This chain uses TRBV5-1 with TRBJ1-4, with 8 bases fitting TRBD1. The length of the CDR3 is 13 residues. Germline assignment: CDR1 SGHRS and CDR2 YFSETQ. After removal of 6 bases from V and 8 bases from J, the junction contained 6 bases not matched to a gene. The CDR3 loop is CASTWNRGEKLFF. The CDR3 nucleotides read TGCGCCAGCACCTGGAACAGGGGGGAAAAACTGTTTTTT.

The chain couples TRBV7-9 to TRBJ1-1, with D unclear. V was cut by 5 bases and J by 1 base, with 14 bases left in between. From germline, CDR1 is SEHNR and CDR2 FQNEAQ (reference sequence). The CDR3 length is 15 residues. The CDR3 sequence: CASSTVKTENTEAFF. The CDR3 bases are TGTGCCAGCAGCACCGTGAAAACAGAGAACACTGAAGCTTTCTTT.

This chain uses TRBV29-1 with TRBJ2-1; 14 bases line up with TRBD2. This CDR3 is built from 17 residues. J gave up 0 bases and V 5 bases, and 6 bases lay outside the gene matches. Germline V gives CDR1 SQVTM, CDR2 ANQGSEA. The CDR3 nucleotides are TGCAGCGTTCCGGGACTAGCGGGGGCCCGCTCCTACAATGAGCAGTTCTTC. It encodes CSVPGLAGARSYNEQFF.

The chain's CDR3 is CASGADTTYEQYF. CDR3 coding DNA: TGTGCCAGCGGTGCCGACACAACCTACGAGCAGTACTTC. V gene TRBV6-6 combines with J gene TRBJ2-7, with D uncertain. Germline CDR1 reads MNHNY; CDR2 reads SVGAGI (reference sequence). The CDR3 is made up of 13 amino acids. Trimming took off 8 bases at V and 2 bases at J, with 13 bases between the two ends.

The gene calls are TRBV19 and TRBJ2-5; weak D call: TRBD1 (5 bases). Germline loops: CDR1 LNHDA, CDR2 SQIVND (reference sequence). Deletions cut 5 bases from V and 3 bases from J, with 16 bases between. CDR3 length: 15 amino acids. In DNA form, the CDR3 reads TGTGCCAGTAGTCCCAAAGACAGTTTTGAAGAGACCCAGTACTTC. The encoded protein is CASSPKDSFEETQYF.

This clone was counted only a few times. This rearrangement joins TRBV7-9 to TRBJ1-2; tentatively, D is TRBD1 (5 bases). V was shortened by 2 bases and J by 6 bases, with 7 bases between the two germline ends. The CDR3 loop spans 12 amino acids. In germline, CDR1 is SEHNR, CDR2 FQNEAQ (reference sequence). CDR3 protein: CASSLQGDGYTF. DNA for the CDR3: TGTGCCAGCAGCTTACAGGGTGATGGCTACACCTTC.

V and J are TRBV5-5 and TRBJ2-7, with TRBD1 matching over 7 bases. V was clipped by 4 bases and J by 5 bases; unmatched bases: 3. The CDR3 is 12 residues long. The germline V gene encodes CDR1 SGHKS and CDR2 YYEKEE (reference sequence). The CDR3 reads CASSDDRDEQYF. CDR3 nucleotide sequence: TGTGCCAGCAGCGACGACAGGGACGAGCAGTACTTC. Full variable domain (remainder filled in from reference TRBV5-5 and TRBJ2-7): DAGVTQSPTHLIKTRGQQVTLRCSPISGHKSVSWYQQVLGQGPQFIFQYYEKEERGRGNFPDRFSARQFPNYSSELNVNALLLGDSALYLCASSDDRDEQYFGPGTRLTVT.

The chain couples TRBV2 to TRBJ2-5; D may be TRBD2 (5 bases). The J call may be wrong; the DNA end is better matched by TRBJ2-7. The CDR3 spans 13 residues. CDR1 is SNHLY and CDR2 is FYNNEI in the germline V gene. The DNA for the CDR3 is TGTGCCAGCAGTGGGAGGCCACCCTACGAGCAGTACTTC. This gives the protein CASSGRPPYEQYF.

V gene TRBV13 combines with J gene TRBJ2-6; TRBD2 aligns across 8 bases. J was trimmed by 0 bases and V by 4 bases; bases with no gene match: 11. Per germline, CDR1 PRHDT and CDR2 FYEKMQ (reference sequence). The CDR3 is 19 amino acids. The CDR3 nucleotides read TGTGCCAGCAGCTCAGAAGCGGGGGAGGACGGCTCTGGGGCCAACGTCCTGACTTTC. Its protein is CASSSEAGEDGSGANVLTF.

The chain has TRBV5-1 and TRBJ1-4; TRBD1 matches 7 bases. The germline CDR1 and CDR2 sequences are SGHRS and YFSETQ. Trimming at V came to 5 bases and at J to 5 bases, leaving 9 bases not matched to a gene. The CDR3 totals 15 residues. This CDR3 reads CASSLTGPPNEKLFF. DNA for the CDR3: TGCGCCAGCAGTTTGACAGGGCCTCCAAATGAAAAACTGTTTTTT.

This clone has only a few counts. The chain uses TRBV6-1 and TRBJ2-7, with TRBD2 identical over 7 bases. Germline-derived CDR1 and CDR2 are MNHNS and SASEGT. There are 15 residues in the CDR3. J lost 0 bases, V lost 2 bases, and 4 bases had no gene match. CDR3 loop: CASSELGGSSYEQYF. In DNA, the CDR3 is TGTGCCAGCAGTGAATTGGGGGGGAGCTCCTACGAGCAGTACTTC.

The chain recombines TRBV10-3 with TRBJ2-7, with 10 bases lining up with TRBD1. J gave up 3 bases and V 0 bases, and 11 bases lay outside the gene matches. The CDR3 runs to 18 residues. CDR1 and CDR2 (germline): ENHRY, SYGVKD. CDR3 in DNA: TGTGCCATCAGTGAGTCGAGCAGGCTGGGACAGGGGATCTACGAGCAGTACTTC. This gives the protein CAISESSRLGQGIYEQYF.

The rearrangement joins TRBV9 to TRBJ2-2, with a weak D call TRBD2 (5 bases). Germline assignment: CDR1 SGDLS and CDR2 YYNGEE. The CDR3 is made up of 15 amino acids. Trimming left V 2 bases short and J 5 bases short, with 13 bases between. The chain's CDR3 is CASSVNRGFTGELFF. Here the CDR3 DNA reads TGTGCCAGCAGCGTTAACAGAGGGTTTACCGGGGAGCTGTTTTTT.

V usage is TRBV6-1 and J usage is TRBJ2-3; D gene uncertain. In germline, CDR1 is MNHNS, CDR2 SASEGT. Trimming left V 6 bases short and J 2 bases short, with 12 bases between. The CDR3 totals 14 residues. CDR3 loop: CASSKTPDTDTQYF. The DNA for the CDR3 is TGTGCCAGCAGCAAGACTCCTGACACAGATACGCAGTATTTT.

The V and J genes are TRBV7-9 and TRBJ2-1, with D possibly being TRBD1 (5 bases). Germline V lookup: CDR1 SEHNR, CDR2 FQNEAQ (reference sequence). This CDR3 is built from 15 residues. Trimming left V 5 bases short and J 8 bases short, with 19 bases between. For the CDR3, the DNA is TGTGCCAGCAGCCCTCGTGGGGCAGAGGTTGATGAGCAGTTCTTC. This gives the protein CASSPRGAEVDEQFF.

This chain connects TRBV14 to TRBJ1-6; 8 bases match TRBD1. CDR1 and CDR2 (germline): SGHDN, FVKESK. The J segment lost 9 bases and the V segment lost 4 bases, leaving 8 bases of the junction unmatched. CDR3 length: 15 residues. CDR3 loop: CASSPSAGGGSPLHF. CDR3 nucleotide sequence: TGTGCCAGCAGCCCCAGCGCAGGGGGCGGTTCACCCCTCCACTTT.

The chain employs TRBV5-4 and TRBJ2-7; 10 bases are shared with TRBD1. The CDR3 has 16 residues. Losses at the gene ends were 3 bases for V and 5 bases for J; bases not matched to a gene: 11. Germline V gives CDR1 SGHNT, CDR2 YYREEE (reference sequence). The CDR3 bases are TGTGCCAGCAGCTCCGAAAGGGGGGGACAGGGGAACGAGCAGTACTTC. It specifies CASSSERGGQGNEQYF.

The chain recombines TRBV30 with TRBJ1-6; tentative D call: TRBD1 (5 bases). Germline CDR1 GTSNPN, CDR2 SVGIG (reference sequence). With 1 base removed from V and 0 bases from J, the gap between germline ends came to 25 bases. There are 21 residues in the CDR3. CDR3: CAWSDPFLGGVGPSYNSPLHF. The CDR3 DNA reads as TGTGCCTGGAGTGACCCCTTCCTGGGGGGGGTGGGACCCTCCTATAATTCACCCCTCCACTTT.

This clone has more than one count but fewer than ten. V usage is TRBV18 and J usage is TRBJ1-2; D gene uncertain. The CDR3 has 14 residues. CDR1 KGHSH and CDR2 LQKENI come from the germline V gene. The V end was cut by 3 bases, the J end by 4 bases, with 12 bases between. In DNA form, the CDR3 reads TGTGCCAGCTCACCTGCTAGAGGGCCCTATGGCTACACCTTC. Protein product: CASSPARGPYGYTF.

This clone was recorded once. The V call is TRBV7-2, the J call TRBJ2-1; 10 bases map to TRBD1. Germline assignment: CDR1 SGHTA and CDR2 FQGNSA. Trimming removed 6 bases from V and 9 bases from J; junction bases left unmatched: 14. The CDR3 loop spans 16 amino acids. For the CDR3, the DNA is TGTGCCAGCAGGGGCCCGGGACAGGGGACGATGGGTGAGCAGTTCTTC. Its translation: CASRGPGQGTMGEQFF.

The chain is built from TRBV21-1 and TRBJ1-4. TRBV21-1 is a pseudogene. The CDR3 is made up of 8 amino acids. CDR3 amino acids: CARLRANF. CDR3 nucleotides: TGTGCCAGATTGAGGGCCAATTTT.

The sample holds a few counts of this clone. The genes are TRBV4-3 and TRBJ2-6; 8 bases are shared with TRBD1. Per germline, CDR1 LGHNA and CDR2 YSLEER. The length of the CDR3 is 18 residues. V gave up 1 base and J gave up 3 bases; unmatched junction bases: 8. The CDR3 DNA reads TGCGCCAGCAGCCAAGGCCGGACAGGGATGGATGGGGCCAACGTCCTGACTTTC. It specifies CASSQGRTGMDGANVLTF.

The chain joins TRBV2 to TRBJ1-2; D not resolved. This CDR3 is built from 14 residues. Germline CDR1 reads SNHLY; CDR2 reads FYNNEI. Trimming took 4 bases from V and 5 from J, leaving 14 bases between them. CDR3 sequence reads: CASSVKRVGYGYTF. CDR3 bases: TGTGCCAGCAGTGTGAAGCGGGTTGGGTATGGCTACACCTTC.

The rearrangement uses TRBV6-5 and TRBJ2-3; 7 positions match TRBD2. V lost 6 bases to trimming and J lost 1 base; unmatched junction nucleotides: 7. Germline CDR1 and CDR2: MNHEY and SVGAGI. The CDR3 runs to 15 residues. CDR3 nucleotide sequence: TGTGCCAGCAGAATTGGGCTAGCGGGCACAGATACGCAGTATTTT. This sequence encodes CASRIGLAGTDTQYF.

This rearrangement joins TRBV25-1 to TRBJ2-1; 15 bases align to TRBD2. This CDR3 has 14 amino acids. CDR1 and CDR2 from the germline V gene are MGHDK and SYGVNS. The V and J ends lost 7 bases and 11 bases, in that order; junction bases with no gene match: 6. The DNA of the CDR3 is TGTGCCAGCATAGGACTAGCGGGGGGGCGTAAGCAGTTCTTC. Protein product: CASIGLAGGRKQFF.

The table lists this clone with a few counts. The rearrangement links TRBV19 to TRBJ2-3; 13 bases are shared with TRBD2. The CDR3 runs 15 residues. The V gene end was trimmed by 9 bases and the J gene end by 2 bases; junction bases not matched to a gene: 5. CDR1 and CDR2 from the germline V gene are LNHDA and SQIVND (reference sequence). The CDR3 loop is CASKGLAGSTDTQYF. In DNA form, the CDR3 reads TGTGCCAGCAAGGGACTAGCGGGATCCACAGATACGCAGTATTTT.

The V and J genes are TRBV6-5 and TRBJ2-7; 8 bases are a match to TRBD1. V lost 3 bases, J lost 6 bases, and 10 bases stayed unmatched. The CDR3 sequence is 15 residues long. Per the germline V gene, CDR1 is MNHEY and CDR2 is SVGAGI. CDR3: CASSYTFGQGSEQYF. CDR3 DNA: TGTGCCAGCAGTTATACCTTCGGACAGGGTTCCGAGCAGTACTTC.

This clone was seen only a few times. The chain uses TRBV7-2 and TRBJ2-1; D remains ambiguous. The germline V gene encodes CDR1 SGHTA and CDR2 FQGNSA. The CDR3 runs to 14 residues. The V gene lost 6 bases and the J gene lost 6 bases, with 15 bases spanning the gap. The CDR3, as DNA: TGTGCCAGCAGTGGATCCCGGCAGGCCAATGAGCAGTTCTTC. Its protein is CASSGSRQANEQFF. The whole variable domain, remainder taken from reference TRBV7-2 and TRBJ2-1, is GAGVSQSPSNKVTEKGKDVELRCDPISGHTALYWYRQSLGQGLEFLIYFQGNSAPDKSGLPSDRFSAERTGGSVSTLTIQRTQQEDSAVYLCASSGSRQANEQFFGPGTRLTVL.

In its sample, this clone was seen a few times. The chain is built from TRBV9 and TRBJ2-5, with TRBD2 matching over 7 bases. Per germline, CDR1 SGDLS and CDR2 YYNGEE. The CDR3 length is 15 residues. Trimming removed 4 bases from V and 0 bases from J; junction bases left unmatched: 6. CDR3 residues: CASSTFSGYQETQYF. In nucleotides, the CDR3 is TGTGCCAGCAGCACTTTTAGCGGGTACCAAGAGACCCAGTACTTC.

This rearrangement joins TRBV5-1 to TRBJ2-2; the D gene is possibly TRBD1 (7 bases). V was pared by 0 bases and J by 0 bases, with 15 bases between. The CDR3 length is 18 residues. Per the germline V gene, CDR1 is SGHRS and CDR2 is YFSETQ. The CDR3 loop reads CASSLALGGTANTGELFF. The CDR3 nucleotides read TGCGCCAGCAGCTTGGCCTTAGGGGGGACAGCGAACACCGGGGAGCTGTTTTTT.